This is a list of T cell receptor beta chains from one sample in a study of blood T cell repertoires in COVID-19. Generated by immunoSEQ multiplex PCR, the TCRdb table keeps only in-frame clones and is missing some. Among approximately 88,000 clones listed, around 75% were seen once. Sequencing was done on a sample of peripheral blood. Receptor source: a man aged 65-85 years with COVID-19, enrolled during active disease. CDR3s include the opening cysteine and the closing phenylalanine or tryptophan. Clone size is stated in some rows and not others, as once, few, many or a class when expanded.

clone_size	v_call	j_call	cdr3_aa
.	TRBV6-5	TRBJ2-7	CASSYGVAHPYEQYF
.	TRBV9	TRBJ1-6	CASSVDPGVSSPLHF
.	TRBV7-2	TRBJ2-6	CASSRRGTSGANVLTF
.	TRBV19	TRBJ2-1	CASSAGGAYNEQFF
.	TRBV6-5	TRBJ1-3	CASTTGPGNTIYF
.	TRBV10-3	TRBJ1-2	CATNDRYLNYGYTF
once	TRBV14	TRBJ2-2	CASSRLVVAGANTGELFF
.	TRBV4-3	TRBJ2-7	CASSLRTSGTYEQYF
.	TRBV7-2	TRBJ2-1	CASSPSGYYNEQFF
.	TRBV6-6	TRBJ1-5	CASRDRGEQPQHF
.	TRBV6-2/TRBV6-3	TRBJ2-5	CASSYSSRETQYF
.	TRBV19	TRBJ1-4	CASSPTEGTGYEKLFF
.	TRBV6-5	TRBJ1-4	CASSPSGSGEKLFF
few	TRBV27	TRBJ1-2	CASSPDREGGYTF
few	TRBV28	TRBJ2-7	CASSIKGLPDHEQYF
.	TRBV7-9	TRBJ2-2	CASSLFTPSGSDTGELFF
.	TRBV12-3/TRBV12-4	TRBJ1-2	CASSLEGNYGYTF